The next 22 T cell receptor beta chains were all read from a single sample in a study of blood T cell repertoires in COVID-19. Profiled with immunoSEQ multiplex PCR; TCRdb holds only in-frame clones, not every one. The sample lists more than 150,000 clones; 85% to 90% were seen once. Sequenced material: peripheral blood. These receptors all come from a man aged 50 or older with active or convalescent COVID-19.

This chain uses TRBV7-9 with TRBJ1-1; D is uncertain. Germline V gene data show CDR1 as SEHNR and CDR2 as FQNEAQ (reference sequence). V dropped 3 bases and J dropped 5 bases, with 16 bases sitting between them. The CDR3 spans 15 residues. The CDR3 region is CASSLFGWEQTEAFF. The CDR3 coding sequence is TGTGCCAGCAGCTTGTTCGGCTGGGAGCAGACTGAAGCTTTCTTT.

The rearrangement joins TRBV3-1 (or the pseudogene TRBV3-2) to TRBJ2-3; TRBD2 matches 7 bases. The CDR3 sequence is 15 residues long. Per the germline V gene, CDR1 is LGHDT and CDR2 is YNNKEL (reference sequence). V was clipped by 4 bases and J by 2 bases; unmatched bases: 6. The DNA for the CDR3 is TGTGCCAGCAGCCGGAAAGCGGGGTTCACAGATACGCAGTATTTT. It specifies CASSRKAGFTDTQYF.

This clone was seen once. V gene TRBV5-6 combines with J gene TRBJ2-3; TRBD2 is a possible D gene (7 bases). V gave up 0 bases and J gave up 5 bases, with 13 bases separating them. This CDR3 contains 15 residues. Germline V gene sequence: CDR1 SGHDT, CDR2 YYEEEE. CDR3 residues: CASSLVWGGRDTQYF. The CDR3 nucleotides are TGTGCCAGCAGCTTGGTGTGGGGGGGCCGAGATACGCAGTATTTT.

This clone was counted between two and nine times. CDR3 residues: CATSDQYSNQPQHF. In nucleotides, the CDR3 is TGTGCCACCAGTGATCAGTATAGCAATCAGCCCCAGCATTTT. This chain uses TRBV24-1 with TRBJ1-5; the D is unclear. CDR1 and CDR2 from the germline V gene are KGHDR and SFDVKD. V lost 3 bases, J lost 0 bases, and 5 bases lay in between. This CDR3 is 14 amino acids long.

By share of the sample, this clone is medium-sized. The junction departs from the called germline gene at one end, perhaps through a read error. The CDR3 is CASSLDTLETQYF. The CDR3, as DNA: TGTGCTAGCAGCTTAGACACGCTGGAGACCCAGTACTTC. The V and J genes are TRBV7-7 and TRBJ2-5; no clear D. Looked up from germline, CDR1 is SSHAT and CDR2 is FNYEAQ (reference sequence). The CDR3 spans 13 residues.

The chain is built from TRBV5-1 and TRBJ2-5; 8 bases agree with TRBD1. The CDR3 sequence is 14 residues long. CDR1 and CDR2 from the germline V gene are SGHRS and YFSETQ. With 4 bases clipped from V and 5 bases from J, the junction kept 7 bases outside the gene matches. The CDR3 coding sequence is TGCGCCAGCAGCGCAGGACAGGGAGTGGAGACCCAGTACTTC. This codes for CASSAGQGVETQYF. Complete variable domain (other parts from reference TRBV5-1 and TRBJ2-5): KAGVTQTPRYLIKTRGQQVTLSCSPISGHRSVSWYQQTPGQGLQFLFEYFSETQRNKGNFPGRFSGRQFSNSRSEMNVSTLELGDSALYLCASSAGQGVETQYFGPGTRLLVL.

The table lists this clone with a count of one. The J gene is TRBJ1-1, the V gene TRBV5-3; D is perhaps TRBD1 (6 bases). TRBV5-3 is an open reading frame whose function is uncertain. Trimming took 4 bases from V and 1 from J, leaving 17 bases between them. CDR3 length: 16 amino acids. CDR3 DNA: TGTGCCAGAAGCCCGCCCCCAGGGGATGGGAACACTGAAGCTTTCTTT. Translation gives CARSPPPGDGNTEAFF.

The rearrangement links TRBV5-4 to TRBJ2-2, with TRBD2 identical over 11 bases. The length of the CDR3 is 16 residues. Trimming cost V 2 bases and J 5 bases; bases outside gene matches: 5. Germline CDR1 and CDR2: SGHNT and YYREEE (reference sequence). The CDR3 sequence: CASSFSGGAWTGELFF. Written as DNA, the CDR3 is TGTGCCAGCAGCTTTAGCGGGGGGGCCTGGACCGGGGAGCTGTTTTTT.

A single count supports this clone. CDR3 nucleotides: TGTGCCAGCAGCTTGGCCGGGACAATGGCAGAGACCCAGTACTTC. Amino acid sequence: CASSLAGTMAETQYF. V gene TRBV5-4 combines with J gene TRBJ2-5, with D tentatively TRBD1 (6 bases). Trimming removed 0 bases at V and 4 bases at J, with 13 bases between. The CDR3 consists of 15 residues. The germline V gene encodes CDR1 SGHNT and CDR2 YYREEE (reference sequence).

This sequence joins TRBV7-9 and TRBJ2-3, with no clear D. Between the trimmed V and J ends, which lost 2 bases and 0 bases, there was a span of 9 bases. CDR1 and CDR2 from the germline V gene are SEHNR and FQNEAQ (reference sequence). The CDR3 length is 15 residues. CDR3 sequence reads: CASSLKYGSTDTQYF. The CDR3 nucleotides are TGTGCCAGCAGCTTAAAATACGGGAGCACAGATACGCAGTATTTT.

The V call is TRBV19, the J call TRBJ2-7, with 10 positions matching TRBD2. With 9 bases clipped from V and 5 bases from J, the junction kept 13 bases outside the gene matches. The CDR3 has 15 residues. CDR1 LNHDA and CDR2 SQIVND come from the germline V gene (reference sequence). CDR3 nucleotides: TGTGCCAGCCGAGGAGCGGGAGGGCCCAGCAACGAGCAGTACTTC. Translation gives CASRGAGGPSNEQYF.

This chain connects TRBV7-2 to TRBJ2-7; weak D call: TRBD2 (6 bases). V dropped 5 bases and J dropped 4 bases, with 15 bases sitting between them. The CDR3 runs to 14 residues. CDR1 is SGHTA and CDR2 is FQGNSA in the germline V gene. CDR3 protein: CASSRSSGSYEQYF. In DNA, the CDR3 is TGTGCCAGCAGCCGTAGTAGCGGAAGTTACGAGCAGTACTTC.

The chain employs TRBV24-1 and TRBJ2-5; tentatively, D is TRBD1 (5 bases). Per germline, CDR1 KGHDR and CDR2 SFDVKD. V was trimmed by 3 bases and J by 2 bases, leaving 9 bases between them. This CDR3 has 14 residues. The CDR3 DNA follows: TGTGCCACCAGTGATAATCGACAGCAAGAGACCCAGTACTTC. It is translated as CATSDNRQQETQYF.

This chain links TRBV6-5 with TRBJ2-2; 7 nucleotides line up with TRBD1. V was clipped by 0 bases and J by 2 bases; unmatched bases: 3. The V gene's germline CDR1 is MNHEY and CDR2 SVGAGI. CDR3 length: 16 amino acids. The CDR3, as DNA: TGTGCCAGCAGTTACTCAACAGGGGCAAACACCGGGGAGCTGTTTTTT. The encoded protein is CASSYSTGANTGELFF.

V and J are TRBV18 and TRBJ1-1; D not resolved. CDR1 and CDR2 (germline): KGHSH, LQKENI. Trimming stripped 1 base from V and 1 base from J, with 7 bases between. This CDR3 has 14 amino acids. CDR3 residues: CASSPLTGNTEAFF. The CDR3 coding sequence is TGTGCCAGCTCACCACTAACCGGGAACACTGAAGCTTTCTTT.

V gene TRBV19 combines with J gene TRBJ2-5; TRBD1 is a possible D gene (6 bases). Trimming took off 5 bases at V and 5 bases at J, with 21 bases between the two ends. The CDR3 runs 16 residues. Germline-derived CDR1 and CDR2 are LNHDA and SQIVND (reference sequence). This CDR3 is CASSFGQQGVGETQYF. CDR3 nucleotide sequence: TGTGCCAGTAGTTTTGGGCAACAGGGAGTGGGGGAGACCCAGTACTTC. The full variable domain, rest sourced from reference TRBV19 and TRBJ2-5, is DGGITQSPKYLFRKEGQNVTLSCEQNLNHDAMYWYRQDPGQGLRLIYYSQIVNDFQKGDIAEGYSVSREKKESFPLTVTSAQKNPTAFYLCASSFGQQGVGETQYFGPGTRLLVL.

The gene calls are TRBV7-3 and TRBJ2-3; TRBD2 matches at 16 bases. This CDR3 has 20 amino acids. V trimming: 5 bases; J trimming: 2 bases; junction bases outside the gene matches: 13. Germline CDR1 reads SGHTA; CDR2 reads FQGTGA. The CDR3 nucleotides are TGTGCCAGCAGCCCCATTTTAGCCGGGACTAGCGGGAGGGCCACAGATACGCAGTATTTT. Its translation: CASSPILAGTSGRATDTQYF.

This sequence joins TRBV9 and TRBJ1-1, with D tentatively TRBD1 (5 bases). The length of the CDR3 is 15 residues. V was pared by 1 base and J by 0 bases, with 10 bases between. Germline lookup yields CDR1 SGDLS and CDR2 YYNGEE. The CDR3 DNA follows: TGTGCCAGCAGCGTAACGGGACTTTTGAACACTGAAGCTTTCTTT. Protein: CASSVTGLLNTEAFF.

The rearrangement links TRBV29-1 to TRBJ1-1, with D unclear. The CDR3 loop spans 11 amino acids. Germline lookup yields CDR1 SQVTM and CDR2 ANQGSEA. CDR3 region: CRTGGVTEAFF. CDR3 in DNA: TGCAGGACCGGCGGGGTTACTGAAGCTTTCTTT.

The chain employs TRBV5-6 and TRBJ1-4, with 9 bases matching TRBD1. The CDR3 totals 17 residues. After removal of 3 bases from V and 3 bases from J, the junction contained 9 bases not matched to a gene. The germline gives CDR1 SGHDT, CDR2 YYEEEE. This chain's CDR3 is CASSSLRTGVANEKLFF. Here the CDR3 DNA reads TGTGCCAGCAGCTCGTTACGGACAGGGGTAGCTAATGAAAAACTGTTTTTT.

This clone has a handful of counts. The rearrangement uses TRBV3-1 (or the pseudogene TRBV3-2) and TRBJ1-2, with D perhaps matching TRBD1 (6 bases). V gave up 0 bases and J gave up 6 bases, with 8 bases separating them. This CDR3 contains 13 residues. Germline V gene sequence: CDR1 LGHDT, CDR2 YNNKEL (reference sequence). Here the CDR3 DNA reads TGTGCCAGCAGCCAAGATTACAGGGATGGCTACACCTTC. Amino acids: CASSQDYRDGYTF.

The chain combines TRBV11-1 with TRBJ2-5, with D possibly matching TRBD2 (6 bases). The CDR3 consists of 16 residues. Per germline, CDR1 SGHAT and CDR2 FQDESV (reference sequence). Trimming shortened V by 5 bases and J by 1 base, and 17 bases separated the two germline ends. The CDR3, as DNA: TGTGCCAGCAGCCCTATCGGGGGAGGTGGCCAAGAGACCCAGTACTTC. Amino acid sequence: CASSPIGGGGQETQYF. The variable domain in full, with the rest retrieved from reference TRBV11-1 and TRBJ2-5, is EAEVAQSPRYKITEKSQAVAFWCDPISGHATLYWYRQILGQGPELLVQFQDESVVDDSQLPKDRFSAERLKGVDSTLKIQPAELGDSAMYLCASSPIGGGGQETQYFGPGTRLLVL.